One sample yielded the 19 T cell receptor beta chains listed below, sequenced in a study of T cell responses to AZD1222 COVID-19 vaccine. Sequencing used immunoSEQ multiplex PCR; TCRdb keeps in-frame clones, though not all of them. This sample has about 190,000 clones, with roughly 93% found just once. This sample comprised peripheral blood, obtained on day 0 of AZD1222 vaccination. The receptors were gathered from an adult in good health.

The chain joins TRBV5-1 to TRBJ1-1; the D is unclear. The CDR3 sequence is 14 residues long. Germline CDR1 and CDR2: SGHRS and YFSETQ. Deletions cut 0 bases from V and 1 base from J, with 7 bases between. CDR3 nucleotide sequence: TGCGCCAGCAGCTTGGTATCCAAGAACACTGAAGCTTTCTTT. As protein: CASSLVSKNTEAFF.

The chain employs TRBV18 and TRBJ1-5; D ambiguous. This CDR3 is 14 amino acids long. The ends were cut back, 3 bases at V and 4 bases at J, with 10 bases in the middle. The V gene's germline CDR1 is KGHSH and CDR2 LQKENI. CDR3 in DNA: TGTGCCAGCTCACCCGGCCACTATAATCAGCCCCAGCATTTT. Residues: CASSPGHYNQPQHF.

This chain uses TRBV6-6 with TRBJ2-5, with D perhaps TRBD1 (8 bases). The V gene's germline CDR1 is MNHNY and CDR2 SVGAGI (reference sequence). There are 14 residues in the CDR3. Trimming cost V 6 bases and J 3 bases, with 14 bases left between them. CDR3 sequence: CASRPTGGEETQYF. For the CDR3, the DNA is TGTGCCAGCAGACCCACAGGGGGGGAAGAGACCCAGTACTTC.

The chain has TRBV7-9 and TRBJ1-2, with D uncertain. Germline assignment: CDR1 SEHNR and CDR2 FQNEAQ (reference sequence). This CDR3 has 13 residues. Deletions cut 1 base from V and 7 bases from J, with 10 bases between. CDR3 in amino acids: CASSLVLRGGYTF. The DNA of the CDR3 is TGTGCCAGCAGCTTAGTCCTAAGAGGTGGCTACACCTTC. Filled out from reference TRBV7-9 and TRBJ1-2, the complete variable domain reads DTGVSQNPRHKITKRGQNVTFRCDPISEHNRLYWYRQTLGQGPEFLTYFQNEAQLEKSRLLSDRFSAERPKGSFSTLEIQRTEQGDSAMYLCASSLVLRGGYTFGSGTRLTVV.

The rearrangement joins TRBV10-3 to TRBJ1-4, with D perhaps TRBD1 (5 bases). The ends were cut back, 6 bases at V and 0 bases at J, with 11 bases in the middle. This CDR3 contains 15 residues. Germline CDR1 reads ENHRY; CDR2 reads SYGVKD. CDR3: CAISPDRATNEKLFF. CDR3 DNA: TGTGCCATCAGCCCCGACAGAGCAACTAATGAAAAACTGTTTTTT.

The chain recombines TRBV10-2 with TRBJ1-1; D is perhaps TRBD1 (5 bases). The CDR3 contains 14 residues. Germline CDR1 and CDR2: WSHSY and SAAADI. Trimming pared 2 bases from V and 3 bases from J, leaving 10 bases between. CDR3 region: CASSEVRGDTEAFF. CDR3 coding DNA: TGCGCCAGCAGTGAGGTCCGGGGGGACACTGAAGCTTTCTTT.

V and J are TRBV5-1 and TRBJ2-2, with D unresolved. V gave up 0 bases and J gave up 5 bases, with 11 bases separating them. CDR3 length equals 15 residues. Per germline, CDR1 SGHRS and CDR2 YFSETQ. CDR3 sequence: CASSLGRLGTGELFF. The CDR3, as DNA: TGCGCCAGCAGCTTGGGCCGCCTTGGGACCGGGGAGCTGTTTTTT.

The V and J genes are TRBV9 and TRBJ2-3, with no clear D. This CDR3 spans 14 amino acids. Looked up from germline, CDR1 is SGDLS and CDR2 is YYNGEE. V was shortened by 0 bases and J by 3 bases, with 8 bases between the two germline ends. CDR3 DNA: TGTGCCAGCAGCGTAGATAGGCCGACAGATACGCAGTATTTT. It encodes CASSVDRPTDTQYF.

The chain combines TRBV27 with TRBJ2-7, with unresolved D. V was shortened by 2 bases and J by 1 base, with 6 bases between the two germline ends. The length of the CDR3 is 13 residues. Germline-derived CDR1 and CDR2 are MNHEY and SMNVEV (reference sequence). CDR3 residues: CASSLAPSYEQYF. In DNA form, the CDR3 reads TGTGCCAGCAGTTTAGCCCCGTCCTACGAGCAGTACTTC.

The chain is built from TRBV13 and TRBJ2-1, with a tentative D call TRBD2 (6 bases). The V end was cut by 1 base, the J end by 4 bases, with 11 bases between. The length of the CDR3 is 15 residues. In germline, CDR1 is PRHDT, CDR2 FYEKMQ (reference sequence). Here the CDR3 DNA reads TGTGCCAGCAGCTTAGCGGGACTGGGGTACAATGAGCAGTTCTTC. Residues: CASSLAGLGYNEQFF.

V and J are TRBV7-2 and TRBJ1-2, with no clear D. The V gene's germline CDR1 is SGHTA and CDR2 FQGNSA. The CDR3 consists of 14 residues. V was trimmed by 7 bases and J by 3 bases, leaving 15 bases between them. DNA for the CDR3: TGTGCCAGCACCCCGGACGGGAGAGACTATGGCTACACCTTC. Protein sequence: CASTPDGRDYGYTF.

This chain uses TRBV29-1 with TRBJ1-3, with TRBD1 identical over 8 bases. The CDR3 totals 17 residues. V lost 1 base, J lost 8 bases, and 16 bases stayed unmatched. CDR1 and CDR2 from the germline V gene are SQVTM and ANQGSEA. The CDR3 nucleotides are TGCAGCGTTGAAGGGGGGACAGGTGATCCAGGGGAGGACACCATATATTTT. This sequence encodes CSVEGGTGDPGEDTIYF.

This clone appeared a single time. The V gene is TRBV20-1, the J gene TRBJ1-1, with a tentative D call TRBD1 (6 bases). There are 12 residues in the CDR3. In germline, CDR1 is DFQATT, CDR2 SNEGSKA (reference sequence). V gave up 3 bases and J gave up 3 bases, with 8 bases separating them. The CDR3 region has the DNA TGCAGTGCTAGTGCAGGGGACACTGAAGCTTTCTTT. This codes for CSASAGDTEAFF.

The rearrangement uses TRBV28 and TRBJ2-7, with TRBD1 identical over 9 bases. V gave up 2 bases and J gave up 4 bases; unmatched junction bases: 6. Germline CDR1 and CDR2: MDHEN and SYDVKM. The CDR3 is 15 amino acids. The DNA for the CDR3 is TGTGCCAGCAGTTTAAGCGCGGGACAGGGTTACGAGCAGTACTTC. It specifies CASSLSAGQGYEQYF.

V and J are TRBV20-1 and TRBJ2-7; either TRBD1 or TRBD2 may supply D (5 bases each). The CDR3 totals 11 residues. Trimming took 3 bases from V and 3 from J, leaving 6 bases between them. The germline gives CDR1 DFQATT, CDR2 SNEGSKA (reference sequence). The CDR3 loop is CSARGDYEQYF. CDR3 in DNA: TGCAGTGCTAGGGGGGACTACGAGCAGTACTTC.

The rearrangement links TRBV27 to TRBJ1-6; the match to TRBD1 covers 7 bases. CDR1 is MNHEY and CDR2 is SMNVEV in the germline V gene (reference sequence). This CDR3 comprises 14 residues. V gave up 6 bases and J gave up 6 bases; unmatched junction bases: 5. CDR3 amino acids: CASSLRDSNSPLHF. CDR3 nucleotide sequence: TGTGCCAGCAGCCTCCGGGACAGTAATTCACCCCTCCACTTT.

The CDR3 sequence is CASSLGRVRYGYTF. The CDR3 region has the DNA TGTGCCAGCAGCTTGGGCAGGGTACGATATGGCTACACCTTC. The chain combines TRBV5-8 with TRBJ1-2, with D possibly TRBD1 on 5 matching bases. Germline CDR1 and CDR2: SGHTS and YDEGEE. The CDR3 loop spans 14 amino acids. Trimming took 0 bases from V and 5 from J, leaving 11 bases between them. The full variable domain, in which reference TRBV5-8 and TRBJ1-2 provide the parts outside the CDR3, is EAGVTQSPTHLIKTRGQQATLRCSPISGHTSVYWYQQALGLGLQFLLWYDEGEERNRGNFPPRFSGRQFPNYSSELNVNALELEDSALYLCASSLGRVRYGYTFGSGTRLTVV.

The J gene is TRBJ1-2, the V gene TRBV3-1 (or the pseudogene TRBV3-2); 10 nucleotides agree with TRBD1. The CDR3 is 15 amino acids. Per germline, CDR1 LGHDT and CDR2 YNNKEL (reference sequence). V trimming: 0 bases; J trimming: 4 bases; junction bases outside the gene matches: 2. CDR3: CASSQETGGSYGYTF. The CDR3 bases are TGTGCCAGCAGCCAAGAGACAGGGGGCAGCTATGGCTACACCTTC.

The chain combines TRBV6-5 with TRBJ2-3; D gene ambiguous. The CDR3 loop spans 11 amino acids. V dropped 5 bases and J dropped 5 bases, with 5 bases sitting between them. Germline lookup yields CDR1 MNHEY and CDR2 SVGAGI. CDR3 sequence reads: CASSKKDTQYF. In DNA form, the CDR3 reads TGTGCCAGCAGTAAGAAAGATACGCAGTATTTT.